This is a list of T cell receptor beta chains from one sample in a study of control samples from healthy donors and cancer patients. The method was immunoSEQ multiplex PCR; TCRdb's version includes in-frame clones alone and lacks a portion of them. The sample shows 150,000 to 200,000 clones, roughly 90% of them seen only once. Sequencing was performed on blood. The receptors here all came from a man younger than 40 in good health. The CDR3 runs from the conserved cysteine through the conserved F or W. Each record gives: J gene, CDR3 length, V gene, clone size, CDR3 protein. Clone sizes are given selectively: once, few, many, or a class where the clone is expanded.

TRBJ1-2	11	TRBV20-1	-	CSATRRGGYTF
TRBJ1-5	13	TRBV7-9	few	CASSPGSNQPQHF
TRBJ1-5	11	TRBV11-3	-	CASRADQPQHF
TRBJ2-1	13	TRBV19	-	CASSIERSQKQFF
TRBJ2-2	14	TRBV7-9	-	CASRGLDPTGELFF
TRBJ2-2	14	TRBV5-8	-	CASSMGQPGRELFF
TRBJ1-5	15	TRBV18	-	CASSQGRSLPQPQHF
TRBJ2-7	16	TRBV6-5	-	CASSYWILKVSYEQYF
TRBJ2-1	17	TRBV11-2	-	CASSLDEGGGTYNEQFF
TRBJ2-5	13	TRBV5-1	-	CASSLEGAETQYF
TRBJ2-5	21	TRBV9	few	CASSVDSPRSGTSGSSETQYF
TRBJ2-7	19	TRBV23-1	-	CASSQYGRTRPRSFYEQYF
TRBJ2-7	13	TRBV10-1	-	CASSPLDSLVQYF
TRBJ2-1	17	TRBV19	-	CASSARGAGGPRNEQFF
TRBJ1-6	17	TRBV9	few	CASSGQDLPPYNSPLHF
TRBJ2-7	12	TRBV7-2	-	CASSPTSYEQYF
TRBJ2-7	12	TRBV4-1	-	CASSQDTGIQYF
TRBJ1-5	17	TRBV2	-	CASRWGAGGLENQPQHF
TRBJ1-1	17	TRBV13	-	CASSLSSHPRQNTEAFF
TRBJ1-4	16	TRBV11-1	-	CASNREPGPGSEKLFF
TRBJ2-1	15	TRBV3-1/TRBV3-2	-	CASSPGVTSGTEQFF
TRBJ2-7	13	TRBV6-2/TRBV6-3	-	CASSYPLNSEQYF